This is a list of T cell receptor beta chains from one sample in a study of T cell changes during pregnancy in multiple sclerosis. The assay was immunoSEQ multiplex PCR, and TCRdb's table has in-frame clones only and misses some. This table has 40,000 to 45,000 clones, around nine tenths appearing once. The source was CD4+ T cells from peripheral blood mononuclear cells, collected after pregnancy. The receptors stem from a female donor with multiple sclerosis, enrolled in a pregnancy study. CDR3s include the opening cysteine and the closing phenylalanine or tryptophan. The order of the fields is V gene, clone size, CDR3 protein. For some rows the clone size is stated as once, few or many, or as a class when expanded; others skip it.

v_call: TRBV28
clone_size: NA
cdr3_aa: CASTSPAALNSPLHF

v_call: TRBV6-5
clone_size: NA
cdr3_aa: CASSYWSSGGTLTQYF

v_call: TRBV7-2
clone_size: NA
cdr3_aa: CASSFRDNHGYTF

v_call: TRBV20-1
clone_size: once
cdr3_aa: CSAGLGETQYF

v_call: TRBV27
clone_size: NA
cdr3_aa: CASSLFQGVLHF

v_call: TRBV7-2
clone_size: NA
cdr3_aa: CASSFRSGGNIQYF

v_call: TRBV9
clone_size: NA
cdr3_aa: CASSPRLASYNEQFF

v_call: TRBV7-2
clone_size: NA
cdr3_aa: CASSSPGQGGYEQYF

v_call: TRBV6-5
clone_size: NA
cdr3_aa: CASSRVGGTEAFF

v_call: TRBV5-5
clone_size: NA
cdr3_aa: CASSLVWGGQGAIYEQYF

v_call: TRBV7-9
clone_size: NA
cdr3_aa: CASSSGVLGGQGTEAFF

v_call: TRBV5-1
clone_size: NA
cdr3_aa: CASSLAQSGNTIYF

v_call: TRBV30
clone_size: NA
cdr3_aa: CAWSTSPGKGGDTGELFF

v_call: TRBV15
clone_size: NA
cdr3_aa: CATSRAGTSNSPLHF

v_call: TRBV4-1
clone_size: NA
cdr3_aa: CASSLGLAGGRETQYF